The clone carrying this TCR beta chain has a handful of counts. Its antigen remains unknown. As for treatment: roughly ten-day PBMC culture with coronavirus spike peptide pools or control peptides (ViraFEST assay). Sequencing of cultured CD4+ T cell DNA used the Oncomine TCR Beta short-read assay. TCRdb independently ran MiXCR on the PCR reads; one entry per CDR3 protein. The sample consists of 24,000 or so distinct CDR3 sequences, roughly 39% of them appearing once. The sample is drawn from a study of vaccination and CD4 T cells after COVID-19. The study, taken as a whole, reports: There was no significant change from roughly 21 to 40 median reactive clonotypes. Of the reactive clones in convalescent patients, a median around 83% showed up only post-vaccination. The great majority, 304 of 307 vaccine-specific clones, proved spike mono-reactive in convalescent patients.

CDR3 length equals 14 residues. After removal of 4 bases from V and 5 bases from J, the junction contained 4 bases not matched to a gene. Germline values: CDR1 MNHEY, CDR2 SVGAGI. This sequence was found in a human donor who had recovered from COVID-19. The sample comprised CD4+ T cells from blood, cultured in vitro. The chain is built from TRBV6-5 and TRBJ1-5; 8 nucleotides match TRBD1. This CDR3 reads CASSLGQGHQPQHF. CDR3 DNA sequence: TGTGCCAGCAGTTTAGGACAGGGCCATCAGCCCCAGCATTTT.